This T cell receptor (beta chain) appears in the sequencing data of a study of T cell changes during pregnancy in multiple sclerosis. Profiling relied on immunoSEQ multiplex PCR, and the TCRdb table lists in-frame clones only, not all of them. The sample consists of tens of thousands of clones, about 93% of them appearing once. The CDR3 is 16 residues long. This specimen consisted of CD4+ T cells from peripheral blood mononuclear cells, obtained in the third trimester of pregnancy. The chain uses TRBV21-1 and TRBJ2-1; the table calls TRBD2, which could not be checked here. TRBV21-1 is a pseudogene segment. This receptor was obtained from a female donor with multiple sclerosis, enrolled in a pregnancy study. The CDR3 is CASIFGEELSYNEQFF. The CDR3 DNA sequence: TGTGCCAGCATCTTTGGGGAGGAACTCTCCTACAATGAGCAGTTCTTC.